The 13 T cell receptor beta chains reported below all come from one sample, sequenced in a study of blood T cells in healthy people across ages. The second PCR ran roughly 7 to 11 cycles with a sample-barcoded 5' primer and J-beta primers. TCRdb recomputed calls from the 5' RACE reads with MiXCR, one row per CDR3 protein. Among 700,000 to 950,000 distinct CDR3 sequences listed, roughly 44% were seen once. The specimen was blood. These receptors were taken from an older woman in good health.

The V and J genes are TRBV3-1 and TRBJ2-7; TRBD1 is a possible D gene (5 bases). V was pared by 1 base and J by 6 bases, with 7 bases between. CDR1 is LGHDT, CDR2 YNNKEL, per germline (reference sequence). CDR3 length: 12 residues. CDR3 nucleotide sequence: TGTGCCAGCAGCCAAGGGGGCCGCGAGCAGTACTTC. Protein: CASSQGGREQYF.

The rearrangement links TRBV9 to TRBJ2-1, with 11 nucleotides matching TRBD2. Germline CDR1 reads SGDLS; CDR2 reads YYNGEE. V trimming: 3 bases; J trimming: 2 bases; junction bases outside the gene matches: 4. The CDR3 extends over 16 amino acids. CDR3 coding DNA: TGTGCCAGCAGCGCCCGACTAGCGGGACCCTACAATGAGCAGTTCTTC. Amino acids: CASSARLAGPYNEQFF.

The CDR3 loop is CASSQHSGAYEQYF. Here the CDR3 DNA reads TGTGCCAGCAGTCAACATAGCGGAGCCTACGAGCAGTACTTC. J is TRBJ2-7 and V is TRBV6-5; D is perhaps TRBD2 (6 bases). With 5 bases removed from V and 2 bases from J, the gap between germline ends came to 13 bases. The CDR3 is 14 amino acids. From germline, CDR1 is MNHEY and CDR2 SVGAGI.

A few counts support this clonotype. This chain uses TRBV9 with TRBJ2-7; maybe TRBD2 (6 bases). Germline V gives CDR1 SGDLS, CDR2 YYNGEE. V was shortened by 0 bases and J by 2 bases, with 12 bases between the two germline ends. The CDR3 has 15 amino acids. The CDR3 protein is CASSVGTTQTYEQYF. The DNA for the CDR3 is TGTGCCAGCAGCGTAGGGACTACACAAACCTACGAGCAGTACTTC.

In its sample, this clonotype was seen many times. This chain links TRBV7-2 with TRBJ2-3, with TRBD2 identical over 14 bases. Germline CDR1 and CDR2: SGHTA and FQGNSA. There are 16 residues in the CDR3. J was trimmed by 6 bases and V by 7 bases; bases with no gene match: 9. The CDR3 sequence: CASTKGGLAGVDTQYF. DNA for the CDR3: TGTGCCAGCACCAAAGGGGGACTAGCGGGAGTGGATACGCAGTATTTT.

This chain uses TRBV27 with TRBJ1-1, with TRBD1 identical over 7 bases. CDR3 length: 13 residues. J was trimmed by 6 bases and V by 5 bases; bases with no gene match: 6. The V gene's germline CDR1 is MNHEY and CDR2 SMNVEV (reference sequence). CDR3 residues: CASSPGGRAEAFF. Written as DNA, the CDR3 is TGTGCCAGCAGTCCAGGGGGTAGGGCTGAAGCTTTCTTT.

This clonotype was detected a few times. The chain has TRBV6-1 and TRBJ2-5, with no clear D. Trimming removed 1 base from V and 11 bases from J, with 11 bases in between. Germline V lookup: CDR1 MNHNS, CDR2 SASEGT. CDR3 length: 12 amino acids. The CDR3 here is CASSEVPIKQYF. As DNA, the CDR3 is TGTGCCAGCAGTGAAGTCCCTATTAAGCAGTACTTC.

This clonotype has only a few counts. The chain links TRBV20-1 to TRBJ2-7; 12 bases map to TRBD2. CDR1 DFQATT and CDR2 SNEGSKA come from the germline V gene (reference sequence). The CDR3 spans 14 residues. J gave up 7 bases and V 5 bases, and 9 bases lay outside the gene matches. CDR3 amino acids: CSALLAGGLSEQYF. The CDR3 DNA follows: TGCAGTGCTTTACTAGCGGGAGGCCTTAGTGAGCAGTACTTC.

The chain couples TRBV7-2 to TRBJ1-4, with TRBD1 matching 9 bases. The CDR3 sequence is 14 residues long. Germline lookup yields CDR1 SGHTA and CDR2 FQGNSA. The J segment lost 8 bases and the V segment lost 6 bases, leaving 7 bases of the junction unmatched. The CDR3 here is CASRLGQGVEKLFF. In DNA, the CDR3 is TGTGCCAGCAGGTTGGGACAGGGAGTGGAAAAACTGTTTTTT. Full variable domain (missing parts from reference TRBV7-2 and TRBJ1-4): GAGVSQSPSNKVTEKGKDVELRCDPISGHTALYWYRQSLGQGLEFLIYFQGNSAPDKSGLPSDRFSAERTGGSVSTLTIQRTQQEDSAVYLCASRLGQGVEKLFFGSGTQLSVL.

The chain joins TRBV15 to TRBJ1-3; D unresolved. Germline V gives CDR1 LNHNV, CDR2 YYDKDF (reference sequence). This CDR3 comprises 16 residues. Deletions cut 0 bases from V and 0 bases from J, with 9 bases between. CDR3 loop: CATSREVQVSGNTIYF. Here the CDR3 DNA reads TGTGCCACCAGCAGAGAAGTTCAAGTCTCTGGAAACACCATATATTTT.

This clonotype was detected a few times. The J gene is TRBJ2-3, the V gene TRBV20-1, with 8 nucleotides matching TRBD2. The CDR3 is made up of 15 amino acids. V shed 6 bases, J shed 6 bases, and the junction held 14 bases outside the gene matches. The germline gives CDR1 DFQATT, CDR2 SNEGSKA (reference sequence). The CDR3 nucleotides read TGCAGTGCCCCTTCCCGACCGGGAGGGCCTGATACGCAGTATTTT. Residues: CSAPSRPGGPDTQYF.

The gene calls are TRBV20-1 and TRBJ2-7; D is perhaps TRBD1 (5 bases). The CDR3 extends over 12 amino acids. V lost 5 bases, J lost 2 bases, and 10 bases lay in between. Germline CDR1 reads DFQATT; CDR2 reads SNEGSKA (reference sequence). The CDR3 DNA reads as TGCAGTGCTCCGGACACTACCTACGAGCAGTACTTC. Protein: CSAPDTTYEQYF.

The chain employs TRBV10-3 and TRBJ2-7; D tentatively fits TRBD1 or TRBD2 (5 bases each). V dropped 6 bases and J dropped 6 bases, with 12 bases sitting between them. Germline loops: CDR1 ENHRY, CDR2 SYGVKD. This CDR3 spans 12 amino acids. The CDR3 DNA sequence: TGTGCCATCAGGGGGGACCAGTCCGAGCAGTACTTC. It specifies CAIRGDQSEQYF.